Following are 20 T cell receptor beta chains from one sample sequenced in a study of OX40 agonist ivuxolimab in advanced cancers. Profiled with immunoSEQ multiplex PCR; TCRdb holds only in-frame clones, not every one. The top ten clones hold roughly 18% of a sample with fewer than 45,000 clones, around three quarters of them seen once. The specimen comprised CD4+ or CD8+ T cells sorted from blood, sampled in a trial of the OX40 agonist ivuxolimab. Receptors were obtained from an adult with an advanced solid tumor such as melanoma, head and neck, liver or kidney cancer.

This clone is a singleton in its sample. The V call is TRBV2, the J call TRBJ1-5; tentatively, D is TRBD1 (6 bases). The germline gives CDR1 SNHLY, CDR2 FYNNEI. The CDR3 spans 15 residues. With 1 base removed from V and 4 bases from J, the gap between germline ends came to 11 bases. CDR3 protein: CASSEGNRVNQPQHF. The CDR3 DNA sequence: TGTGCCAGCAGTGAAGGAAACAGGGTTAATCAGCCCCAGCATTTT.

CDR3 sequence reads: CASSLETYFQETQYF. In DNA form, the CDR3 reads TGTGCCAGCAGCTTAGAGACATACTTTCAAGAGACCCAGTACTTC. The chain recombines TRBV7-2 with TRBJ2-5; D is ambiguous. Trimming removed 1 base from V and 2 bases from J, with 11 bases in between. Germline V lookup: CDR1 SGHTA, CDR2 FQGNSA. The CDR3 consists of 15 residues.

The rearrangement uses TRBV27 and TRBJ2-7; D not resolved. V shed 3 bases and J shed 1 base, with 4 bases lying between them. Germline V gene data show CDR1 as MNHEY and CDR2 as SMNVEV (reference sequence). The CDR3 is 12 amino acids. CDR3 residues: CASSFPSYEQYF. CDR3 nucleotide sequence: TGTGCCAGCAGTTTCCCTTCCTACGAGCAGTACTTC.

The CDR3 bases are TGTGCCTGGGACAGGGTCCGGGCCAACGTCCTGACTTTC. Protein product: CAWDRVRANVLTF. This chain joins TRBV30 and TRBJ2-6; the match to TRBD1 covers 7 bases. V was clipped by 5 bases and J by 5 bases; unmatched bases: 3. Germline V lookup: CDR1 GTSNPN, CDR2 SVGIG (reference sequence). The CDR3 length is 13 residues.

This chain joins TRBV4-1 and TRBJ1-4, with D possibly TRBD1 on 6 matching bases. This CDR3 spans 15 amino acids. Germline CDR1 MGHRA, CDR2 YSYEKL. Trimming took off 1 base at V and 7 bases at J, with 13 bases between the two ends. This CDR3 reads CASSQGGLGGEKLFF. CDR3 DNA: TGCGCCAGCAGCCAAGGAGGTTTAGGGGGTGAAAAACTGTTTTTT.

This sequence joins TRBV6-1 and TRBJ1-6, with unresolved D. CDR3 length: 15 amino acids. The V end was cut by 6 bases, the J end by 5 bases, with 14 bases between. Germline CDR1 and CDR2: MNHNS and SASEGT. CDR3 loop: CASSPVAANNSPLHF. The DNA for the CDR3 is TGTGCCAGCAGCCCCGTGGCGGCGAATAATTCACCCCTCCACTTT.

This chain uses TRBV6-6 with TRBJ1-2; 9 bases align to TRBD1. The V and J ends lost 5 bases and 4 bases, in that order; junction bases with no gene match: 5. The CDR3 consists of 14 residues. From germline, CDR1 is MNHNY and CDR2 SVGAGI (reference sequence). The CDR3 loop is CASSGQGRAYGYTF. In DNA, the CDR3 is TGTGCCAGCAGTGGACAGGGGAGAGCCTATGGCTACACCTTC.

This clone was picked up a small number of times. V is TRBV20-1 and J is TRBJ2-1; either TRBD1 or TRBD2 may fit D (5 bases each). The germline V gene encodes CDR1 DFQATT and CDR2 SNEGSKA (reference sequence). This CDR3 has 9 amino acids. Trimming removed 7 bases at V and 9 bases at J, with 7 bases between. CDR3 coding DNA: TGCAGTGGGGGGATTGAGCAGTTCTTC. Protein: CSGGIEQFF.

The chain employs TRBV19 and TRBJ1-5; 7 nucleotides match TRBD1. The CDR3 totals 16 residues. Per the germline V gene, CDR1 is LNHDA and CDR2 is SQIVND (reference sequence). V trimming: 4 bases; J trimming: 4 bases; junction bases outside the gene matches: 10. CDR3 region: CASSSPGGVGNQPQHF. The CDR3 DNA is TGTGCCAGTAGTAGCCCAGGGGGAGTGGGAAATCAGCCCCAGCATTTT.

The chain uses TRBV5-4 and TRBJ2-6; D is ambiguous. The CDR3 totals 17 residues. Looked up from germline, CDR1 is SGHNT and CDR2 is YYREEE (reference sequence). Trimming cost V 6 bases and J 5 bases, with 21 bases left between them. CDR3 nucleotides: TGTGCCAGCAAGTGTCTTACCAGACAAAGTCGGGCCAACGTCCTGACTTTC. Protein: CASKCLTRQSRANVLTF.

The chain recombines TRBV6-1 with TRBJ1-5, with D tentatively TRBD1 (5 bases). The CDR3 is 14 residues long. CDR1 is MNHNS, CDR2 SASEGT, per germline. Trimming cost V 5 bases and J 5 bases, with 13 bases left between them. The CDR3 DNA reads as TGTGCCAGCAGTCTTGACAGTGATTATCAGCCCCAGCATTTT. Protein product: CASSLDSDYQPQHF.

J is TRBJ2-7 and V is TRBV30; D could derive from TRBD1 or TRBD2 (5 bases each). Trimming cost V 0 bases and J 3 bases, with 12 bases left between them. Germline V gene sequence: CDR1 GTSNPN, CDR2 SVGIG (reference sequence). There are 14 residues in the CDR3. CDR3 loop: CAWSVGSGRYEQYF. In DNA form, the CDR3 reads TGTGCCTGGAGTGTAGGGTCGGGACGCTACGAGCAGTACTTC.

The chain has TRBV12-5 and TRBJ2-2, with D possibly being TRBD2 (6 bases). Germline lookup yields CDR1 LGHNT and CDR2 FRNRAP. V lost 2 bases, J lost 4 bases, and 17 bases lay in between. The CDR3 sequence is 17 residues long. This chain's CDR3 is CASGLNLRGARTGELFF. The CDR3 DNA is TGTGCTAGTGGTTTGAACCTTCGCGGGGCCCGCACCGGGGAGCTGTTTTTT.

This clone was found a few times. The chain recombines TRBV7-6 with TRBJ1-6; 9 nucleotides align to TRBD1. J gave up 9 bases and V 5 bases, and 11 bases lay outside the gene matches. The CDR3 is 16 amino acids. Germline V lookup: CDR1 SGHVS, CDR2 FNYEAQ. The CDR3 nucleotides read TGTGCCAGCAGCAGGCGGGACAGGGATTTTTCTTCACCCCTCCACTTT. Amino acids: CASSRRDRDFSSPLHF.

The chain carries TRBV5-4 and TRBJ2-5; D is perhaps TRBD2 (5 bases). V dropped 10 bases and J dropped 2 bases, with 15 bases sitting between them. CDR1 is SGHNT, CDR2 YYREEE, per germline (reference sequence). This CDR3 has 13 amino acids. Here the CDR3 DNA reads TGTGCCGTAGGCCGGGGAGATCAAGAGACCCAGTACTTC. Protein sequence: CAVGRGDQETQYF.

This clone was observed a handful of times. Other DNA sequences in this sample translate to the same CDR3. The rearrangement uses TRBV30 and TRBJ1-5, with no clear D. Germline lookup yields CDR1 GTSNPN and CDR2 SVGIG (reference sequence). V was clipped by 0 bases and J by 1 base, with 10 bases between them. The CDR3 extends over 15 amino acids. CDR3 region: CAWSVRSSSNQPQHF. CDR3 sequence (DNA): TGTGCCTGGAGTGTACGAAGCAGCAGCAATCAGCCCCAGCATTTT.

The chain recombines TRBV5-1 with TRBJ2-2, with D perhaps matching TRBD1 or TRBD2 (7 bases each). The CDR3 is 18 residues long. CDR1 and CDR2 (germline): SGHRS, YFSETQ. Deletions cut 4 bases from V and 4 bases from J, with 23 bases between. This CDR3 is CASSRGVMGQRSTGELFF. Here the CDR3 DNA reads TGCGCCAGCAGCCGGGGGGTGATGGGACAGCGCAGCACCGGGGAGCTGTTTTTT.

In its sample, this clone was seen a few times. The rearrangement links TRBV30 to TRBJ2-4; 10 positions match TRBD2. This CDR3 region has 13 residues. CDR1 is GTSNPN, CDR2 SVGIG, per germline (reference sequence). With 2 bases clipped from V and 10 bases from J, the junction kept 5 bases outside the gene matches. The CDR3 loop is CAWSKAGGSIQYF. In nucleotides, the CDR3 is TGTGCCTGGAGTAAAGCGGGGGGGAGTATTCAGTACTTC.

The CDR3 loop is CASSSTDYGYTF. The CDR3 DNA follows: TGCGCCAGCAGCTCGACTGACTATGGCTACACCTTC. V and J are TRBV5-1 and TRBJ1-2, with D uncertain. CDR3 size: 12 residues. The germline V and J ends were trimmed by 3 bases and 3 bases, with 6 bases remaining between them. Per the germline V gene, CDR1 is SGHRS and CDR2 is YFSETQ.

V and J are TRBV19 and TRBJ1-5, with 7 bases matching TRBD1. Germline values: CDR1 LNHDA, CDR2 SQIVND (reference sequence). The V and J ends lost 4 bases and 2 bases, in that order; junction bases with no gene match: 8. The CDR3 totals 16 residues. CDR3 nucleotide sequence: TGTGCCAGTAGTACCTCCGGGACAGTGGGCAATCAGCCCCAGCATTTT. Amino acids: CASSTSGTVGNQPQHF.